One and the same sample provided the 6 T cell receptor beta chains below, sequenced in a study of T cell repertoires in cytomegalovirus infection. These receptors' antigens are unknown. MiXCR, applied by TCRdb to the reads, yields one record per CDR3 protein. The table has some 920,000 distinct CDR3 sequences, approximately 32% seen once. The material was cultured CD8+ T cells from PBMCs, obtained from culture after CMV antigen stimulation. The source is a human donor in good health (CMV status not recorded). Some clones in this sample may be carry-over from other donors' samples.

V usage is TRBV9 and J usage is TRBJ1-2; D is unclear. Germline V gene sequence: CDR1 SGDLS, CDR2 YYNGEE. Trimming took off 3 bases at V and 0 bases at J, with 24 bases between the two ends. The CDR3 spans 19 residues. DNA for the CDR3: TGTGCCAGCAGCGGATTTCATGGGGAGGATGATAGGTCTAACTATGGCTACACCTTC. This translates into CASSGFHGEDDRSNYGYTF. Using reference TRBV9 and TRBJ1-2 for the parts outside the CDR3, the full variable domain is DSGVTQTPKHLITATGQRVTLRCSPRSGDLSVYWYQQSLDQGLQFLIQYYNGEERAKGNILERFSAQQFPDLHSELNLSSLELGDSALYFCASSGFHGEDDRSNYGYTFGSGTRLTVV.

This clonotype was recorded a few times. The rearrangement joins TRBV9 to TRBJ1-4; 7 bases line up with TRBD1. Trimming took 3 bases from V and 5 from J; bases not matched to a gene: 7. The CDR3 is 15 residues long. The germline V gene has CDR1 SGDLS and CDR2 YYNGEE. This CDR3 is CASSGSGTANEKLFF. CDR3 nucleotide sequence: TGTGCCAGCAGCGGCTCCGGGACAGCAAATGAAAAACTGTTTTTT.

This clonotype was detected a few times. The rearrangement joins TRBV7-2 to TRBJ2-4, with D possibly TRBD2 on 5 matching bases. This CDR3 is built from 12 residues. Germline CDR1 SGHTA, CDR2 FQGNSA. V was cut by 3 bases and J by 13 bases, with 13 bases left in between. This CDR3 reads CASSLGSTPQYF. The CDR3 nucleotides are TGTGCCAGCAGCTTGGGGAGCACCCCCCAGTACTTC.

This clonotype has at least ten counts. V usage is TRBV4-3 and J usage is TRBJ2-1; 9 bases line up with TRBD2. This CDR3 region has 14 residues. CDR1 and CDR2 (germline): LGHNA, YSLEER. V shed 8 bases and J 4 bases; nucleotides not matched to a gene: 6. The CDR3 bases are TGCGCCAGCGGGTTAGCGGGGGCTTACAATGAGCAGTTCTTC. Translating gives CASGLAGAYNEQFF.

The V gene is TRBV6-1, the J gene TRBJ1-5, with D maybe TRBD1 (5 bases). The ends were cut back, 2 bases at V and 5 bases at J, with 13 bases in the middle. The germline V gene has CDR1 MNHNS and CDR2 SASEGT. The CDR3 has 15 residues. As DNA, the CDR3 is TGTGCCAGCAGTGAACGGGGATCGGGGCATCAGCCCCAGCATTTT. As protein: CASSERGSGHQPQHF.

This clonotype came up many times. The DNA for the CDR3 is TGTGCCAGCAGCTCCTGGGACAGAAACTACGAGCAGTACGTC. Translating it yields CASSSWDRNYEQYV. The chain joins TRBV7-9 to TRBJ2-7; 7 positions match TRBD1. Trimming at V came to 4 bases and at J to 3 bases, leaving 6 bases not matched to a gene. The CDR3 spans 14 residues. CDR1 and CDR2 from the germline V gene are SEHNR and FQNEAQ (reference sequence).